The 2 T cell receptor beta chains given below trace back to one sample, sequenced in a study of identical twins. In TCRdb, the 5' RACE reads were re-called with MiXCR into one record per CDR3 protein. This repertoire includes a couple of distinct CDR3 sequences. Source material: CD8+ T cells sorted from blood. These receptor sequences come from a woman aged 18-35 years in good health. This table probably holds off-target reads from a library built for another chain.

J is TRBJ2-3 and V is TRBV29-1, with 9 bases matching TRBD1. This CDR3 contains 15 residues. Germline CDR1 is SQVTM and CDR2 is ANQGSEA. V lost 7 bases, J lost 3 bases, and 11 bases stayed unmatched. This CDR3 is CSADPGGQGTDTQYF. The CDR3 coding sequence is TGCAGCGCGGACCCGGGGGGACAGGGTACAGATACGCAGTATTTT.

Comment on this clonotype: One end of the junction varies from germline; a read error may be responsible. In nucleotides, the CDR3 is TGTGCCAGCAGCCCCCTACGAGAAACCAGTGGCTCTAGGTTGACCTTT. It encodes CASSPLRETSGSRLTF. The gene calls are TRBV3-1 and TRBJ1-6; D is ambiguous. Germline V gene data show CDR1 as LGHDT and CDR2 as YNNKEL (reference sequence). The CDR3 sequence is 16 residues long. The whole variable domain, filled in from reference TRBV3-1 and TRBJ1-6, reads DTAVSQTPKYLVTQMGNDKSIKCEQNLGHDTMYWYKQDSKKFLKIMFSYNNKELIINETVPNRFSPKSPDKAHLNLHINSLELGDSAVYFCASSPLRETSGSRLTFGNGTRLTVT.